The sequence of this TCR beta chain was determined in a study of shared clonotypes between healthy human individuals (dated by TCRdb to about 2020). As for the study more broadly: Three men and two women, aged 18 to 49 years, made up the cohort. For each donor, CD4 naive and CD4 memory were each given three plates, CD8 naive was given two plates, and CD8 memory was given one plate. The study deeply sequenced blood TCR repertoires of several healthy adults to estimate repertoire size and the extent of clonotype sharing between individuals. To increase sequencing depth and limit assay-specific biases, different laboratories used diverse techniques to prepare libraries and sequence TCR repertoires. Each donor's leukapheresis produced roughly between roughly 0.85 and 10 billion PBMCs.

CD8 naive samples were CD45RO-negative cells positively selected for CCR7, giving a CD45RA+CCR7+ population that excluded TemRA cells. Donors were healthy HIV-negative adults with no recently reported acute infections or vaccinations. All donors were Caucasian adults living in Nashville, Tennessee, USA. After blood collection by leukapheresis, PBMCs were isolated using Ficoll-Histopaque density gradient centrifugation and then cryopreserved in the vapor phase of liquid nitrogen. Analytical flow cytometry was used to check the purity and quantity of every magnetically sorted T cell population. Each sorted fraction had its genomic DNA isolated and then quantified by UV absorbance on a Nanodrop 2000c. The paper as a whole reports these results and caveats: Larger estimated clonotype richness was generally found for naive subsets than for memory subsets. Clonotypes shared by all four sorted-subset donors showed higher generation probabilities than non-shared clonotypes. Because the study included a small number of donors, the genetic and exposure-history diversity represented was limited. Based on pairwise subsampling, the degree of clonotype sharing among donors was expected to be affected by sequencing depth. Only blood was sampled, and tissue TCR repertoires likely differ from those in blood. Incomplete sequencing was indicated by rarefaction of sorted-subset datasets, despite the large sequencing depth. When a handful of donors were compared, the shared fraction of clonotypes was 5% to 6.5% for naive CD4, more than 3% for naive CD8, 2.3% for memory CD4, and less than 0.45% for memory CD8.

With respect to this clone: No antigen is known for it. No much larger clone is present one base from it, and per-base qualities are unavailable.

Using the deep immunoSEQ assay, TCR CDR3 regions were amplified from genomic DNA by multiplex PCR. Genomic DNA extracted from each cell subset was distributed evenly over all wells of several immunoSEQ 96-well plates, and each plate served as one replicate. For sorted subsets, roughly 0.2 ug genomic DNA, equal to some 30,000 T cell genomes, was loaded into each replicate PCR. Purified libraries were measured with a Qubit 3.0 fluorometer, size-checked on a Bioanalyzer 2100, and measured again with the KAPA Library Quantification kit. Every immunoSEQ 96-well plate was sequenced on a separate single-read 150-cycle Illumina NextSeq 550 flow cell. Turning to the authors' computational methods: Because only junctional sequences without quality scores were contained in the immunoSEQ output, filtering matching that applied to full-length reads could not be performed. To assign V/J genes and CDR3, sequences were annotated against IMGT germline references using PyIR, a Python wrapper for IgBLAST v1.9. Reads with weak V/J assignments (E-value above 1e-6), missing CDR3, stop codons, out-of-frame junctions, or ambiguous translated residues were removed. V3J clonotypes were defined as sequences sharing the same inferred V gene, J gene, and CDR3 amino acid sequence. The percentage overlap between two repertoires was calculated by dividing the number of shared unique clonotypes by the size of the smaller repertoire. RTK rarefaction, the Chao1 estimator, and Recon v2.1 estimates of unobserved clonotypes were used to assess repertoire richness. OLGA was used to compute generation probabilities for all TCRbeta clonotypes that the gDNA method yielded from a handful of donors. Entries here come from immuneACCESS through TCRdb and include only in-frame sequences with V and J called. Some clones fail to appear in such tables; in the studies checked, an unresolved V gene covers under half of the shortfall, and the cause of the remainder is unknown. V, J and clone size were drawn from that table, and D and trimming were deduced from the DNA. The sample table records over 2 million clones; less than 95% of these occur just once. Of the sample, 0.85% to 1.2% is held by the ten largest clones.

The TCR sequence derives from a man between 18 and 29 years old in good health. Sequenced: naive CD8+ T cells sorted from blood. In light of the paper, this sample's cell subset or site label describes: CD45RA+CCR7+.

The CDR3 protein sequence reads: CASSLYGNPTSGNTIYF. The sequenced DNA is TGTGCCAGCAGTTTATATGGGAACCCAACCTCTGGAAACACCATATATTTT. This chain joins TRBV27 to TRBJ1-3; no D gene call is confident. There are 17 amino acids in the CDR3, from cysteine to phenylalanine inclusive. The CDR3 DNA has 51 bases and is translated from base 1. CDR1 and CDR2 were assigned from the germline V gene (reference sequence) as MNHEY and SMNVEV. V is shortened by 1 base, J by 0 bases, and the region joining them spans 13 bases.